These 10 T cell receptor beta chains came from one sample sequenced in a study of blood T cells in healthy people across ages. Primed by a sample-barcoded 5' primer and a J-beta primer mix, a second PCR proceeded for roughly 6 to 12 cycles. TCRdb independently ran MiXCR on the 5' RACE reads; one entry per CDR3 protein. This table has about 670,000 distinct CDR3 sequences, about 51% appearing once. The source material was blood. The receptors originated from a woman over 75 in good health.

The gene calls are TRBV27 and TRBJ2-4, with 7 bases lining up with TRBD2. The assigned J gene may be wrong: the sequence end matches TRBJ2-5 better. CDR1 is MNHEY and CDR2 is SMNVEV in the germline V gene (reference sequence). The CDR3 extends over 14 amino acids. CDR3 loop: CASRRRGSQETQYF. CDR3 DNA sequence: TGTGCCAGCAGGAGGCGGGGGTCTCAAGAGACCCAGTACTTC.

The CDR3 loop is CASSEEREASYNEQYF. The CDR3 DNA reads TGTGCCAGCAGTGAGGAAAGGGAGGCCTCCTACAATGAGCAGTACTTC. The V and J genes are TRBV2 and TRBJ2-1; TRBD2 is a possible D gene (6 bases). The J call could be wrong; TRBJ2-7 is a better fit for the DNA end. Looked up from germline, CDR1 is SNHLY and CDR2 is FYNNEI. The CDR3 is 16 residues long.

The table lists this clonotype with many counts. The chain links TRBV12-3 or TRBV12-4 to TRBJ2-1; 9 bases map to TRBD2. The CDR3 spans 14 residues. V lost 7 bases and J lost 7; bases outside the gene matches: 8. The chain's CDR3 is CASTLAGGPNEQFF. In DNA, the CDR3 is TGTGCCAGCACCCTCGCGGGGGGGCCTAATGAGCAGTTCTTC.

This rearrangement joins TRBV7-2 to TRBJ2-1; 9 bases map to TRBD2. The CDR3 has 15 amino acids. J was trimmed by 9 bases and V by 1 base; bases with no gene match: 7. Germline loops: CDR1 SGHTA, CDR2 FQGNSA. Here the CDR3 reads CASSLGRAGGIEQFF. For the CDR3, the DNA is TGTGCCAGCAGCTTAGGGCGAGCGGGGGGAATTGAGCAGTTCTTC.

This clonotype was seen a handful of times. One base away lies a much larger clone, so this may be a sequencing read error. This sequence joins TRBV20-1 and TRBJ2-1, with 11 bases matching TRBD1. The germline gives CDR1 DFQATT, CDR2 SNEGSKA (reference sequence). The CDR3 totals 15 residues. Trimming removed 3 bases from V and 7 bases from J; junction bases left unmatched: 8. CDR3 region: CSARPGTGGRNEQFF. CDR3 nucleotide sequence: TGCAGTGCTAGGCCCGGGACAGGGGGTCGAAATGAGCAGTTCTTC.

This chain uses TRBV10-3 with TRBJ2-3, with D possibly TRBD1 on 5 matching bases. Germline V gene data show CDR1 as ENHRY and CDR2 as SYGVKD. This CDR3 has 14 amino acids. Trimming cost V 6 bases and J 2 bases, with 12 bases left between them. CDR3 residues: CAISRGQPTDTQYF. CDR3 nucleotide sequence: TGTGCCATCAGCCGCGGACAACCCACAGATACGCAGTATTTT.

The chain employs TRBV7-9 and TRBJ2-1, with D possibly TRBD2 on 5 matching bases. The germline gives CDR1 SEHNR, CDR2 FQNEAQ (reference sequence). The CDR3 sequence is 11 residues long. V was pared by 11 bases and J by 6 bases, with 11 bases between. Written as DNA, the CDR3 is TGTGCCGGGAGACAATTCAATGAGCAGTTCTTC. It translates to CAGRQFNEQFF.

This clonotype was counted a few times. V and J are TRBV24-1 and TRBJ2-3, with D perhaps matching TRBD1 or TRBD2 (6 bases each). Germline V gives CDR1 KGHDR, CDR2 SFDVKD. V was trimmed by 0 bases and J by 4 bases, leaving 13 bases between them. This CDR3 has 16 residues. CDR3 residues: CATSDLLGGAPDTQYF. In DNA form, the CDR3 reads TGTGCCACCAGTGATTTGCTGGGGGGCGCCCCAGATACGCAGTATTTT.

This clonotype has a count of ten or more. The chain carries TRBV5-1 and TRBJ1-1, with no clear D. Trimming pared 4 bases from V and 4 bases from J, leaving 17 bases between. The CDR3 contains 15 residues. In germline, CDR1 is SGHRS, CDR2 YFSETQ. The CDR3 sequence is CASSPSTIPATEAFF. CDR3 nucleotide sequence: TGCGCCAGCAGCCCTTCGACAATTCCTGCCACTGAAGCTTTCTTT.

The CDR3 DNA sequence: TGTGCCAGCAGCTTAAATGCGGGGGCCGCCCAAGAGACCCAGTACTTC. Translation gives CASSLNAGAAQETQYF. This sequence joins TRBV7-3 and TRBJ2-5; D may be TRBD2 (7 bases). The CDR3 is made up of 16 amino acids. Germline loops: CDR1 SGHTA, CDR2 FQGTGA. V lost 1 base and J 1 base, leaving 13 bases between the germline ends. Drawing the rest from reference TRBV7-3 and TRBJ2-5, the complete variable domain is GAGVSQTPSNKVTEKGKYVELRCDPISGHTALYWYRQSLGQGPEFLIYFQGTGAADDSGLPNDRFFAVRPEGSVSTLKIQRTERGDSAVYLCASSLNAGAAQETQYFGPGTRLLVL.